The clone carrying this T cell receptor beta chain showed up just a few times. No antigen is known for it. This sample stems from a study of identical twins. Study-wide results and caveats: An excess of low generation probability was shown by twin-shared out-of-frame alpha sequences. The same donors were not followed; conclusions instead depended on cross-sectional statistical analysis.

This CDR3 is built from 14 residues. Germline CDR1 is SGHDT and CDR2 is YYEEEE. V was clipped by 2 bases and J by 6 bases, with 12 bases between them. Each CDR3 protein gets one entry after TCRdb re-called the 5' RACE reads with MiXCR. The sample consists of approximately 220,000 distinct CDR3 sequences, more than 6.5% of them appearing once. The sample was also reused in another study, on yellow fever vaccine responses in identical twins.

The chain couples TRBV5-6 to TRBJ1-5, with a weak D call TRBD1 (6 bases). This clonotype originated in a woman under 30 in good health. Sequenced: memory (CD45RO+) T cells sorted from blood. CDR3 bases: TGTGCCAGCAGCTTTCGGGGGCTCGTTCAGCCCCAGCATTTT. Translating it yields CASSFRGLVQPQHF.